The entry that follows covers one T cell receptor beta chain sequence. Clinical history as reported by participants underpinned cohort assignment. Clones were read by immunoSEQ multiplex PCR, and TCRdb kept only the in-frame ones, dropping some. Among fewer than 300,000 clones listed, approximately 89% were seen once. The data stem from a study of blood T cell repertoires in COVID-19. Study information: COVID-19 samples collected from the United States, Italy and Spain covered acute and convalescent phases. Sources were T cells, B-cell-depleted T cells, or PBMCs; the material itself was cDNA or gDNA.

Germline-derived CDR1 and CDR2 are SQVTM and ANQGSEA. V lost 5 bases and J lost 4, with 8 bases in between. The CDR3 is 12 amino acids. The V gene is TRBV29-1, the J gene TRBJ1-4; D is unresolved. This sequence was found in a woman in her thirties or forties with acute COVID-19. The sequencing input was PBMCs or T cells enriched from blood (not recorded which). This chain's CDR3 is CSVSQVNEKLFF. The CDR3 DNA follows: TGCAGCGTTTCCCAGGTTAATGAAAAACTGTTTTTT.